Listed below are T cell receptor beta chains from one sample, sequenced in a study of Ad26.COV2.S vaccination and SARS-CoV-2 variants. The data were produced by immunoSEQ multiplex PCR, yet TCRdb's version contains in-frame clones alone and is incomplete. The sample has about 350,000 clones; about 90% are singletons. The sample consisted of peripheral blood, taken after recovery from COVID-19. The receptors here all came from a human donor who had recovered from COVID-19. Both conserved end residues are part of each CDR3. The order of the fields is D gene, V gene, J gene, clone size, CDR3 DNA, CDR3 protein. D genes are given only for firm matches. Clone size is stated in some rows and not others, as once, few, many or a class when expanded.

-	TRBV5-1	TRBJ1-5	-	TGCGCCAGCAGCTTGGAAGGGAGCAATCAGCCCCAGCATTTT	CASSLEGSNQPQHF
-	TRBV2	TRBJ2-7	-	TGTGCCAGCAGAGACCCCAGGGGTAAAAGCTCCTACGAGCAGTACTTC	CASRDPRGKSSYEQYF
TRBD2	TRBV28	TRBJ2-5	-	TGTGCCAGCTTACGGGGGGGCCCCGGGGAGACCCAGTACTTC	CASLRGGPGETQYF
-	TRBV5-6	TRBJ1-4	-	TGTGCCAGCAGCCTCGGGGATGGTGGTTTCCTCATTTTT	CASSLGDGGFLIF
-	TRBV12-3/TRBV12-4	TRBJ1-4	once	TGTGCCAGCAAGGATTTGTCGGGAGAAAAACTGTTTTTT	CASKDLSGEKLFF
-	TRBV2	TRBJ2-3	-	TGTGCCAGCAGTGATTCAGCAGGGGTCTGGAATACGCAGTATTTT	CASSDSAGVWNTQYF
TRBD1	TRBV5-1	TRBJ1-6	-	TGCGCCAGCAGCACAGGGACAGCGGTCGATTCACCCCTCCACTTT	CASSTGTAVDSPLHF
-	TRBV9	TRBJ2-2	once	TGTGCCAGCAGTAGCAACCCCAGGGACACCGGGGAGCTGTTTTTT	CASSSNPRDTGELFF
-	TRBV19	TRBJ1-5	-	TGTGCCAGTAGTATTTCGGGAAGGGGGACTCAGCCCCAGCATTTT	CASSISGRGTQPQHF
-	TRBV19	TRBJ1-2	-	TGTGCCAGTAGCCACGACAGGTTTGGAGGCTACACCTTC	CASSHDRFGGYTF
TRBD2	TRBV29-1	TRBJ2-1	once	TGCAGCGTTGTGCGGGGGGGCTCCTACAATGAGCAGTTCTTC	CSVVRGGSYNEQFF
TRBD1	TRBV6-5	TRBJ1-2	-	TGTGCCAGCAGCCAACAGGGGGCTTGGGGCTACACCTTC	CASSQQGAWGYTF
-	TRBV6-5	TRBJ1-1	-	TGTGCCAGCAGTTACTCAGGCCCCAACCTAGAGGAAGCTTTCTTT	CASSYSGPNLEEAFF
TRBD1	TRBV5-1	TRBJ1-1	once	TGCGCCAGCAGCTTGGACAGGGGGCTCTCCACTGAAGCTTTCTTT	CASSLDRGLSTEAFF
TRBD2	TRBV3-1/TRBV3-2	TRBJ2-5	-	TGTGCCAGCAGCCTAGCGGGGAGTGGCCAAGAGACCCAGTACTTC	CASSLAGSGQETQYF
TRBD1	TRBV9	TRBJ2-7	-	TGTGCCAGCAGCGGGACAGGGTGGGAGCAGTACTTC	CASSGTGWEQYF
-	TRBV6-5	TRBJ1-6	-	TGTGCCAGCAGTAGGACGGGGGGGTGGAATTCACCCCTCCACTTT	CASSRTGGWNSPLHF
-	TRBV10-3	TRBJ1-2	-	TGTGCCATCAGTGCAGGGGACTATGGCTACACCTTC	CAISAGDYGYTF
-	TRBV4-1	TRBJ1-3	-	TGCGCCAGCAGCCAAGATGCGCTAAAGCTAAGCTCTGGAAACACCATATATTTT	CASSQDALKLSSGNTIYF